This TCR beta chain was identified during a study of blood T cell repertoires in COVID-19. CDR1 and CDR2 from the germline V gene are MGHRA and YSYEKL. The CDR3 consists of 15 residues. The V end lost 0 bases, the J end lost 1 base, and 4 bases lay between the germline ends. Repertoires were generated with immunoSEQ multiplex PCR, while TCRdb's copy carries only in-frame clones and drops some. The sample has around 250,000 clones, about four fifths seen once. This sequence joins TRBV4-1 and TRBJ2-6; D remains unclear. The receptor comes from a man aged 45-65 years with active or convalescent COVID-19. Specimen: peripheral blood. CDR3 protein: CASSQDGSGANVLTF. The CDR3 DNA follows: TGCGCCAGCAGCCAAGACGGGTCTGGGGCCAACGTCCTGACTTTC.